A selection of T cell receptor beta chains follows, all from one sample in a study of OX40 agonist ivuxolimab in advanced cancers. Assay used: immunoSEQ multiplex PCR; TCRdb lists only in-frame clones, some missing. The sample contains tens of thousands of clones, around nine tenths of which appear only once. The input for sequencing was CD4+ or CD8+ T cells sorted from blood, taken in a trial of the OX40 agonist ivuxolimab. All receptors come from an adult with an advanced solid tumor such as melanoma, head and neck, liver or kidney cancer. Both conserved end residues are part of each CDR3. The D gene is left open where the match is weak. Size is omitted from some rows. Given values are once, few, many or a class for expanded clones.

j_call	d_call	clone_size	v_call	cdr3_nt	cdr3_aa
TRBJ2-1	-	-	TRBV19	TGTGCCAGTAGTACCCTAGCGTACAATGAGCAGTTCTTC	CASSTLAYNEQFF
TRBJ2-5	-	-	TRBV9	TGTGCCAGCAGCGTAGGGACAGCCAGGGAGACCCAGTACTTC	CASSVGTARETQYF
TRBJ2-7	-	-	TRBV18	TGTGCCAGCTCACGCAAACAGGGCTACGAGCAGTACTTC	CASSRKQGYEQYF
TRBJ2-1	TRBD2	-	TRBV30	TGTGCCTGGAGTGTACTCCTAGCGGGAGGCAATGAGCAGTTCTTC	CAWSVLLAGGNEQFF
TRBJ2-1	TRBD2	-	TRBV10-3	TGTGCCATCAGCGGGACTAGCGGTAACAATGAGCAGTTCTTC	CAISGTSGNNEQFF
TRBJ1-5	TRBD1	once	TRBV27	TGTGCCAGCAGTTTAGGGACAGGGAGAAATCAGCCCCAGCATTTT	CASSLGTGRNQPQHF
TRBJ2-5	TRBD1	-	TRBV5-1	TGCGCCAGCAGCTCCCCGACAGGGGGCGTAGAGACCCAGTACTTC	CASSSPTGGVETQYF
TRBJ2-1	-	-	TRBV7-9	TGTGCCAGCAGCTTAGAAGGGTTGGGTGAGCAGTTCTTC	CASSLEGLGEQFF
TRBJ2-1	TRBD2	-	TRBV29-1	TGCAGCGTCCGGACTAGTTTCATAGAGCAGTTCTTC	CSVRTSFIEQFF
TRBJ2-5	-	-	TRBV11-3	TGTGCCAGCAGCGAGGAACAGGTAGTCGGAGAGACCCAGTACTTC	CASSEEQVVGETQYF
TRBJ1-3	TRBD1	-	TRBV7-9	TGTGCCAGCAGCTTAGTTTTGGGACAGGGGTCGGTTGCTGGAAACACCATATATTTT	CASSLVLGQGSVAGNTIYF
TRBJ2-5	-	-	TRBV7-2	TGTGCCAGCAGGGGGGGCGGGAGCGGCGAGACCCAGTACTTC	CASRGGGSGETQYF
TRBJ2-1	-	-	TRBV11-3	TGTGCCAGCAGCCCCCTTTCAGGCAACAATGAGCAGTTCTTC	CASSPLSGNNEQFF
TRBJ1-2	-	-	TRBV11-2	TGTGCCAGCAGCCCTAACAATGTTAGGAGGGGCTACACCTTC	CASSPNNVRRGYTF
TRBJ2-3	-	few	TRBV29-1	TGCAGCGTTGGGCTGGATACGCAGTATTTT	CSVGLDTQYF
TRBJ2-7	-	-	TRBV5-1	TGCGCCAGCGCTCCGGGACGCGCCTACGAGCAGTACTTC	CASAPGRAYEQYF
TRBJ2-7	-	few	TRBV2	TGTGCCAGCAGTTCTCGAGGGGGGTACGAGCAGTACTTC	CASSSRGGYEQYF
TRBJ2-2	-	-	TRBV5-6	TGTGCCAGCAGCTTGGAATTCGTCCCCGGGGAGCTGTTTTTT	CASSLEFVPGELFF
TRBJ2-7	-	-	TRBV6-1	TGTGCCAGCAGCCGAGAAGAAGCCTACGAGCAGTACTTC	CASSREEAYEQYF
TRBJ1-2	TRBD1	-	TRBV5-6	TGTGCCAGCAGCTTCATGAGGGGGCAGGATGTAATTGACTATGGCTACACCTTC	CASSFMRGQDVIDYGYTF
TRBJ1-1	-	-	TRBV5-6	TGTGCCAGCAGCTTGGGGACAGCCAAAGCTTTCTTT	CASSLGTAKAFF
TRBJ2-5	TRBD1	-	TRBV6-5	TGTGCCAGCAGTCCTCGGGACAGACAAGAGACCCAGTACTTC	CASSPRDRQETQYF
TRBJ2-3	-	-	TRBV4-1	TGCGCCAGCAGCCAAGATGATGAGGGGATTGGGAGCACAGATACGCAGTATTTT	CASSQDDEGIGSTDTQYF
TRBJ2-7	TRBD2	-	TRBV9	TGTGCCAGCAGTGAGACTAGCCAGACCTACGAGCAGTACTTC	CASSETSQTYEQYF
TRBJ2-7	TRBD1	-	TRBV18	TGTGCCAGCTCACCTTCAGGGGGCGAGCAGTACTTC	CASSPSGGEQYF
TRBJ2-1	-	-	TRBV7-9	TGTGCCAGCAGCCCTACAGTAAGAGGGACCTACAATGAGCAGTTCTTC	CASSPTVRGTYNEQFF
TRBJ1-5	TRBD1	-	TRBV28	TGTGCCAGCAGTTTCGGACAGGTTAGCAATCAGCCCCAGCATTTT	CASSFGQVSNQPQHF
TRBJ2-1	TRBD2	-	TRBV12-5	TGTGCTAGTGGTCGAATAGCGGGAAGCTCCTACAATGAGCAGTTCTTC	CASGRIAGSSYNEQFF
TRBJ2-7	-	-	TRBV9	TGTGCCAGCAGCCCTCCCCGGCGGGAGCAGTACTTC	CASSPPRREQYF
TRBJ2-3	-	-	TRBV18	TGTGCCAGCTCACCAGATCAGGTTGCAGATACGCAGTATTTT	CASSPDQVADTQYF
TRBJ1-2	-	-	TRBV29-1	TGCAGCGGCAACTCCGGGACCAACTATGGCTACACCTTC	CSGNSGTNYGYTF
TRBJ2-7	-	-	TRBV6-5	TGTGCCAGCAGTTACACGCACAGTCCAGCCAACGAGCAGTACTTC	CASSYTHSPANEQYF
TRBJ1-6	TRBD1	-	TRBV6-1	TGTGCCAGCCTATGGACAGGGACCTATAATTCACCCCTCCACTTT	CASLWTGTYNSPLHF